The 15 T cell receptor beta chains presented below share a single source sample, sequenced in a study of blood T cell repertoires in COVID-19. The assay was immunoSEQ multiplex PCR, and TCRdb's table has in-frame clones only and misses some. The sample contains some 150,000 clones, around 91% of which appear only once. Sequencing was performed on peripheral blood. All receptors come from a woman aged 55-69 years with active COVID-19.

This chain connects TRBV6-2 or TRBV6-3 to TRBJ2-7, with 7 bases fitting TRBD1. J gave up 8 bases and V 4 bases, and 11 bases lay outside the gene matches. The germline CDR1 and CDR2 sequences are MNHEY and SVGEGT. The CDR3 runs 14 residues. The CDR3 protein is CASSWGQRAGKQYF. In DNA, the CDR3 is TGTGCCAGCAGTTGGGGACAGAGGGCGGGTAAGCAGTACTTC.

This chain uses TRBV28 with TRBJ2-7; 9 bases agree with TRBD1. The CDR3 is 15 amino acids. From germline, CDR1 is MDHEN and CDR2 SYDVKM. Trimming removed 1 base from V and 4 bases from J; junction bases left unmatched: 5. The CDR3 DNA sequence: TGTGCCAGCAGTTTATCTGGGACAGGGATATACGAGCAGTACTTC. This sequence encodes CASSLSGTGIYEQYF.

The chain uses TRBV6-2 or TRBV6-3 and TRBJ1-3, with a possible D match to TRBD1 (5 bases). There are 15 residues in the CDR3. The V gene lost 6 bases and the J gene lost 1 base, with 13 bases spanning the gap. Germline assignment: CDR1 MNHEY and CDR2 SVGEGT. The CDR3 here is CASSLDSVSGNTIYF. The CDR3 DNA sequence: TGTGCCAGCAGCCTCGACAGCGTATCTGGAAACACCATATATTTT.

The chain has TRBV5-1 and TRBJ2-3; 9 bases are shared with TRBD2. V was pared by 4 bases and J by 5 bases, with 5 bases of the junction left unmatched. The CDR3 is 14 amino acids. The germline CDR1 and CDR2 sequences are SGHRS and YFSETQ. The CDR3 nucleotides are TGCGCCAGCAGCAAGATAGCGGGAGTAGATACGCAGTATTTT. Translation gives CASSKIAGVDTQYF.

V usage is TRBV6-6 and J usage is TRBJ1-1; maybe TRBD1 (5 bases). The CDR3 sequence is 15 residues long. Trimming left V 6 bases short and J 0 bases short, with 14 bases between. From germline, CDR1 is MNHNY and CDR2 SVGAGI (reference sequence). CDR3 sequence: CASSTIRVMNTEAFF. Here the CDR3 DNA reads TGTGCCAGCAGCACGATCAGGGTCATGAACACTGAAGCTTTCTTT.

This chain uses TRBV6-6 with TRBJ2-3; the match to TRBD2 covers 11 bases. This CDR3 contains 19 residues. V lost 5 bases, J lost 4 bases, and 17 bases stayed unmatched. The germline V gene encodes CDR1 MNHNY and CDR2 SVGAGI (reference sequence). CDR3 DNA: TGTGCCAGCAGTCGAATAGGCCTAGCGGGAGGCCAAGACGCAGATACGCAGTATTTT. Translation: CASSRIGLAGGQDADTQYF.

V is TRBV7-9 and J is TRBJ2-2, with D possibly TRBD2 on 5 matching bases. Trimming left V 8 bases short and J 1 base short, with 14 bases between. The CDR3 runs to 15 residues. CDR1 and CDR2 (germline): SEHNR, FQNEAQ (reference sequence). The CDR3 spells CASVSRAVNTGELFF. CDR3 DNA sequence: TGTGCCAGCGTTAGCAGAGCGGTGAACACCGGGGAGCTGTTTTTT.

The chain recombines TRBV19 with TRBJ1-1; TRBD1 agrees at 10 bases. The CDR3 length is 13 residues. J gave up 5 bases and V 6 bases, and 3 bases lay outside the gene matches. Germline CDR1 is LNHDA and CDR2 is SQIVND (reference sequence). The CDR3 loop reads CASRPGQGTEAFF. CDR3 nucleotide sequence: TGTGCCAGTAGACCGGGACAGGGGACTGAAGCTTTCTTT.

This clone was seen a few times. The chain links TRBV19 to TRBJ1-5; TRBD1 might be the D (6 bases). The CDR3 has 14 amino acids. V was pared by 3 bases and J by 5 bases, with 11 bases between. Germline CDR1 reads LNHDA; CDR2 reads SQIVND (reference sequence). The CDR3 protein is CASSIWAGDQPQHF. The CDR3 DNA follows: TGTGCCAGTAGTATTTGGGCAGGGGATCAGCCCCAGCATTTT. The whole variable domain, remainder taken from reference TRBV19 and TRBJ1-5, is DGGITQSPKYLFRKEGQNVTLSCEQNLNHDAMYWYRQDPGQGLRLIYYSQIVNDFQKGDIAEGYSVSREKKESFPLTVTSAQKNPTAFYLCASSIWAGDQPQHFGDGTRLSIL.

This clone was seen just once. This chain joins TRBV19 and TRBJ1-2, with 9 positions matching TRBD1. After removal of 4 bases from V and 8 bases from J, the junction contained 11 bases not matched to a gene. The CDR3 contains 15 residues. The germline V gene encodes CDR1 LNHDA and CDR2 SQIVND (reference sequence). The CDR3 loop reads CASSTPGQGKGGYTF. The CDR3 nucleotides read TGTGCCAGTAGTACCCCGGGACAGGGCAAAGGAGGCTACACCTTC.

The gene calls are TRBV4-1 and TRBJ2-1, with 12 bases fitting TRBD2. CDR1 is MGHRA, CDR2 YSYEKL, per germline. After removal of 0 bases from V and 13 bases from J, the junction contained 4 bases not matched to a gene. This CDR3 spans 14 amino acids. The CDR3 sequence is CASSQDPSGREQFF. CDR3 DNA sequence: TGCGCCAGCAGCCAAGATCCTAGCGGGAGGGAACAGTTCTTC.

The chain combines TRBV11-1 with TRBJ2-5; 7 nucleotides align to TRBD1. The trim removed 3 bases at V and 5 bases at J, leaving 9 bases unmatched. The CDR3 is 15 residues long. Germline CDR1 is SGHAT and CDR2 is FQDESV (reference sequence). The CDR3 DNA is TGTGCCAGCAGCTTGGGGAACAGGGGTGGCGAGACCCAGTACTTC. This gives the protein CASSLGNRGGETQYF.

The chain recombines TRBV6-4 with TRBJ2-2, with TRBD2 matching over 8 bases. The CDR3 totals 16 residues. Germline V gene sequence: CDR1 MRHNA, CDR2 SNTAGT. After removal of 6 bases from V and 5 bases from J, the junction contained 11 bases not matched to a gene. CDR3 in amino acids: CASRTPHSGSTGELFF. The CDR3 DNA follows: TGTGCCAGCAGGACCCCTCACAGCGGGAGTACCGGGGAGCTGTTTTTT.

CDR3 bases: TGTGCCAGCAGCGTAGTGTCTAGCGGGACCGATACGCAGTATTTT. Encoded protein: CASSVVSSGTDTQYF. The gene calls are TRBV9 and TRBJ2-3; 9 positions agree with TRBD2. The CDR3 contains 15 residues. The V gene's germline CDR1 is SGDLS and CDR2 YYNGEE. J lost 6 bases, V lost 0 bases, and 5 bases had no gene match.

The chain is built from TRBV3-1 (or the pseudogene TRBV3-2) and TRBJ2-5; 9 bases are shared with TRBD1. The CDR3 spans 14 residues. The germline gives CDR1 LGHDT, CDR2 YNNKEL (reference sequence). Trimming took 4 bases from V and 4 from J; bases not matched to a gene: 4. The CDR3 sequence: CASSLQTGGETQYF. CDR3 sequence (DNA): TGTGCCAGCAGCCTTCAGACAGGGGGAGAGACCCAGTACTTC.